The rows below give T cell receptor beta chains drawn from one sample of a study of blood T cell repertoires in COVID-19. TCRdb keeps only in-frame clones here, not all; method: immunoSEQ multiplex PCR. The data contain more than 120,000 clones, roughly 85% of them singletons. Sequencing was performed on peripheral blood. Receptor source: a human donor with acute or convalescent COVID-19. The donor label of this sample is uncertain. Both conserved end residues are trimmed from each CDR3. Each record gives: J gene, V gene, CDR3 length, D gene, CDR3 protein. The D gene is left open where the match is weak.

>TRBJ1-4|TRBV20-1|12|TRBD1
SASTGGDEEKLF
>TRBJ1-6|TRBV7-2|12|NA
ASSQGLIISPLH
>TRBJ2-5|TRBV7-8|13|TRBD1
ASNMDRGPQETQY
>TRBJ2-1|TRBV24-1|14|TRBD2
ATRGDGASGTNEQF
>TRBJ2-7|TRBV18|12|TRBD1
ASSRGQGYYEQY
>TRBJ2-3|TRBV10-1|15|TRBD2
ASSDIPRTSGIDTQY
>TRBJ1-2|TRBV27|12|NA
ASSPGHTSRGYT
>TRBJ2-2|TRBV10-3|14|NA
AISETRASNTGELF
>TRBJ1-6|TRBV28|10|NA
ASIGGNSPLH
>TRBJ2-2|TRBV5-4|12|TRBD1
ASSGQGNAGELF
>TRBJ1-1|TRBV20-1|9|NA
SGNTVTEAF
>TRBJ1-1|TRBV3-1/TRBV3-2|11|NA
ASSPGDAPKAF
>TRBJ1-6|TRBV13|11|NA
ASSFINSSPLH
>TRBJ2-2|TRBV4-3|20|TRBD2
ASSQDLTASGGRGKDAGELF
>TRBJ2-1|TRBV29-1|14|NA
SVAGKTGTTYNEQF
>TRBJ1-6|TRBV5-4|14|TRBD1
ASSLGGTGLNSPLH
>TRBJ2-4|TRBV7-9|14|NA
ASSLDQGQGKNIQY
>TRBJ2-2|TRBV19|14|TRBD1
ASRTLQGALTGELF
>TRBJ1-3|TRBV20-1|15|NA
SASGGFGGRTGNTIY
>TRBJ2-7|TRBV5-1|15|TRBD1
ASSTGQGISLLLEQY
>TRBJ2-5|TRBV9|14|TRBD1
ASSVAGQGGRETQY
>TRBJ2-7|TRBV11-3|12|TRBD1
ASSPRDRPYEQY
>TRBJ1-2|TRBV6-2/TRBV6-3|11|NA
ASSRDRYYGYT
>TRBJ2-6|TRBV6-5|13|NA
ASSGGGAGANVLT
>TRBJ1-1|TRBV3-1/TRBV3-2|13|NA
ASSQLGQRDTEAF
>TRBJ2-3|TRBV5-8|13|NA
ASSLGRHSTDTQY
>TRBJ1-5|TRBV3-1/TRBV3-2|11|NA
ASSQYINQPQH
>TRBJ1-2|TRBV10-3|11|NA
AIGAGGAAGYT
>TRBJ2-5|TRBV6-2/TRBV6-3|16|TRBD2
ASSSLDPMGLATRTQY
>TRBJ2-3|TRBV6-4|13|TRBD2
ASSDYAGGSDTQY
>TRBJ1-5|TRBV19|12|NA
ATLGDTADQPQH
>TRBJ1-5|TRBV6-5|12|NA
ASSKDSFNQPQH
>TRBJ2-1|TRBV18|13|TRBD2
ASSLLAPVYNEQF
>TRBJ1-2|TRBV24-1|12|NA
ATSDWRADDGYT
>TRBJ2-3|TRBV5-6|14|TRBD1
ASSPNWDRETDTQY
>TRBJ1-2|TRBV6-5|13|NA
ASSYGPQANYGYT
>TRBJ2-1|TRBV20-1|13|TRBD2
SASSASGYYNEQF
>TRBJ2-5|TRBV3-1/TRBV3-2|13|TRBD2
ASSHSGGADETQY
>TRBJ2-1|TRBV6-1|11|NA
ASSEALRNEQF
>TRBJ2-2|TRBV10-3|14|NA
ATSPSPRSGTGELF
>TRBJ1-5|TRBV5-6|14|NA
ASSLGPGVSNQPQH
>TRBJ2-2|TRBV18|14|NA
ASSPLGGANTGELF
>TRBJ1-5|TRBV4-3|13|NA
ASSQGLGEVWPQH
>TRBJ1-6|TRBV5-4|16|TRBD1
ASSLGTGANSARSPLH
>TRBJ2-3|TRBV10-3|11|TRBD1
ATETGSTDTQY
>TRBJ1-2|TRBV21-1|13|NA
ASSSGRRVNYGYT
>TRBJ1-6|TRBV11-2|12|NA
ASSLRSGNSPLH
>TRBJ2-7|TRBV4-3|12|NA
ASSQEVRGTEQY
>TRBJ2-3|TRBV5-6|17|TRBD2
ASSLATGLAGALTDTQY
>TRBJ2-1|TRBV27|13|NA
ASSLGGAPYNEQF